This T cell receptor beta chain was captured in a study of blood T cell repertoires in COVID-19. Study-wide context: Samples taken during acute and convalescent COVID-19 were collected in the United States, Italy and Spain. From T cells, B-cell-depleted T cells, or PBMCs came the material, which was cDNA or gDNA.

This CDR3 contains 13 residues. The germline V gene encodes CDR1 SNHLY and CDR2 FYNNEI. The V end was cut by 3 bases, the J end by 0 bases, with 5 bases between. As processed by the authors: Reference gene primer amplification in the assay estimated nucleated cell counts. TCRdb's table, derived via immunoSEQ multiplex PCR, lists solely in-frame clones and lacks some. V and J calls and clone size follow that table, whereas D and trimming were derived from the DNA. The top ten hold approximately 28% of the sample, which has under 95,000 clones, over 80% seen once. This TCR derives from a woman older than 75 with acute or convalescent COVID-19. The V gene is TRBV2, the J gene TRBJ1-1; D is unresolved. Sequences were obtained from peripheral blood. CDR3 coding DNA: TGTGCCAGCAGTGAGGAGTTGAACACTGAAGCTTTCTTT. Residues: CASSEELNTEAFF.